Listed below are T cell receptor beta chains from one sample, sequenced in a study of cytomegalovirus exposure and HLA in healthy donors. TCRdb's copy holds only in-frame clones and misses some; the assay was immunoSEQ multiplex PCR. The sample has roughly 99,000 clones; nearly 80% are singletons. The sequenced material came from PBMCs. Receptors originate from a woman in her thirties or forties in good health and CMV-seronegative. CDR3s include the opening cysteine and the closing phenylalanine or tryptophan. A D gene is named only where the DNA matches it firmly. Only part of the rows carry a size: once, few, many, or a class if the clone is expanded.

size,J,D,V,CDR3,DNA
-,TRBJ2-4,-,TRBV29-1,CSGTAVENIQYF,TGCAGCGGGACAGCGGTCGAAAACATTCAGTACTTC
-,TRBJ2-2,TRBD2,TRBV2,CASSLTGTRNTGELFF,TGTGCCAGCAGTTTAACCGGGACTAGGAACACCGGGGAGCTGTTTTTT
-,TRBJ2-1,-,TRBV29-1,CSVERNRPRFNEQFF,TGCAGCGTTGAACGTAACAGGCCGAGGTTCAATGAGCAGTTCTTC
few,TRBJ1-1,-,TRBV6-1,CASSERGAKAEAFF,TGTGCCAGCAGTGAACGGGGGGCGAAAGCTGAAGCTTTCTTT
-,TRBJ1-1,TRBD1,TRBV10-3,CAISARDRQNTEAFF,TGTGCCATCAGTGCAAGGGACAGGCAGAACACTGAAGCTTTCTTT
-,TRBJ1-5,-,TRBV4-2,CASSQGIVLDGGAQHF,TGTGCCAGCAGCCAAGGTATCGTGTTGGATGGTGGAGCCCAGCATTTT
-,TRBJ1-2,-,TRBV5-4,CASSQTGGLNYGYTF,TGTGCCAGCAGCCAGACGGGGGGGTTAAACTATGGCTACACCTTC
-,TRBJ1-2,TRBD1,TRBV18,CASSLGQDNYGYTF,TGTGCCAGCTCATTGGGACAGGACAACTATGGCTACACCTTC
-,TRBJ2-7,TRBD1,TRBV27,CASRSAGTGGYEQYF,TGTGCCAGCAGATCTGCCGGGACAGGGGGCTACGAGCAGTACTTC
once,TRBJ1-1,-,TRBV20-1,CSPTDLLKAFF,TGCAGTCCGACAGATCTTCTAAAGGCTTTCTTT
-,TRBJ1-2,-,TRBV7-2,CASNPAGNYGYPF,TGTGCCAGCAACCCCGCAGGGAACTATGGCTACCCCTTC
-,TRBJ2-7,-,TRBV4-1,CASSPLSQNRYEQYF,TGCGCCAGCAGCCCCCTTTCCCAAAACAGGTACGAGCAGTACTTC
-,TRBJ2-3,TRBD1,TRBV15,CATGTARPGTQYF,TGTGCCACCGGGACAGCTCGCCCGGGTACGCAGTATTTT
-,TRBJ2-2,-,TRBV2,CASRTETVNTGELFF,TGTGCCAGCAGGACAGAGACCGTGAACACCGGGGAGCTGTTTTTT
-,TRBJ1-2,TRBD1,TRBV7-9,CASSSSDRGNYGYTF,TGTGCCAGCAGCTCAAGCGACAGGGGGAACTATGGCTACACCTTC
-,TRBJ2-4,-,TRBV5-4,CASSSPGHLAKNIQYF,TGTGCCAGCAGTTCCCCGGGACATCTGGCCAAAAACATTCAGTACTTC
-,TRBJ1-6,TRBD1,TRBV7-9,CASSSNRGQGVNSPLHF,TGTGCCAGCAGCTCAAACCGAGGACAGGGGGTAAATTCACCCCTCCACTTT
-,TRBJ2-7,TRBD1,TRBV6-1,CASSEGQGWGEQYF,TGTGCCAGCAGCGAGGGACAGGGCTGGGGCGAGCAGTACTTC
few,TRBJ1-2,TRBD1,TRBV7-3,CASSGGQDNYGYTF,TGTGCCAGCAGCGGGGGACAGGATAACTATGGCTACACCTTC
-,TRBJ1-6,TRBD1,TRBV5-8,CASSPGQGWMNSPLHF,TGTGCCAGCAGCCCCGGACAGGGATGGATGAATTCACCCCTCCACTTT
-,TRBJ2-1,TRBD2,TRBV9,CASSPQGLGGSANEQFF,TGTGCCAGCAGCCCCCAAGGACTGGGGGGGTCGGCCAATGAGCAGTTCTTC
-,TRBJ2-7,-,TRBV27,CASSTSQAKSSYEQYF,TGTGCCAGCAGTACCAGCCAGGCAAAAAGCTCCTACGAGCAGTACTTC
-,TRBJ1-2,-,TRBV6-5,CASSEAVSGYTF,TGTGCCAGCAGTGAAGCGGTCAGTGGCTACACCTTC
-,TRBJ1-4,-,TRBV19,CASSITTGTNEKLFF,TGTGCCAGTAGTATAACGACAGGTACAAATGAAAAACTGTTTTTT
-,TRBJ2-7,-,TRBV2,CASSAGQTFSYEQYF,TGTGCCAGCAGCGCGGGACAGACCTTTTCCTACGAGCAGTACTTC
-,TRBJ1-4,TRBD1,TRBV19,CASSTTRQGSNEKLFF,TGTGCCAGTAGTACCACTCGACAGGGGAGTAATGAAAAACTGTTTTTT
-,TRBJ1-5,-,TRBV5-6,CASSLAGLSNQPQHF,TGTGCCAGCAGCTTGGCAGGGCTTAGCAATCAGCCCCAGCATTTT
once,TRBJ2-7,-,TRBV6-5,CASSSWTETYEQYF,TGTGCCAGCAGTTCCTGGACTGAGACCTACGAGCAGTACTTC
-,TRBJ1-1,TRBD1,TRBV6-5,CASSSGQGWWAFF,TGTGCCAGCAGTTCCGGACAGGGATGGTGGGCTTTCTTT
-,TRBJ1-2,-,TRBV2,CASRWGVDYGYTF,TGTGCCAGCAGGTGGGGGGTAGATTATGGCTACACCTTC
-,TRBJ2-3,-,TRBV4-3,CASSQDGNRVDTQYF,TGCGCCAGCAGCCAAGATGGGAACAGGGTGGATACGCAGTATTTT
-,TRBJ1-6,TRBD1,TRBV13,CASSSPFRDREDGLHF,TGTGCCAGCAGCTCACCCTTCCGGGACAGGGAAGATGGCCTGCACTTT
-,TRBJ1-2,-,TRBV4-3,CASSQVTATNYGYTF,TGCGCCAGCAGCCAGGTGACAGCAACTAACTATGGCTACACCTTC
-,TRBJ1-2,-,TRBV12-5,CASGLTTGGSGYTF,TGTGCTAGTGGTTTGACCACGGGGGGTTCTGGCTACACCTTC
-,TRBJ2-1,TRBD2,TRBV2,CASRGTSGGRSSYNEQFF,TGTGCCAGCAGGGGGACTAGCGGGGGTAGGAGCTCCTACAATGAGCAGTTCTTC
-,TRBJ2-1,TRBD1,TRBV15,CATSKGQGEEEQFF,TGTGCCACCAGCAAGGGACAGGGGGAAGAGGAGCAGTTCTTC
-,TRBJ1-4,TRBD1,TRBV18,CASLRDRGINEKLFF,TGTGCCAGCTTACGGGACAGGGGAATTAATGAAAAACTGTTTTTT
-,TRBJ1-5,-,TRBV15,CATSVRSDQPQHF,TGTGCCACCAGCGTGAGATCCGATCAGCCCCAGCATTTT
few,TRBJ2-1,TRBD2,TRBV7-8,CASGSGGDPKYNEQFF,TGTGCCAGCGGCAGCGGGGGGGACCCAAAATACAATGAGCAGTTCTTC
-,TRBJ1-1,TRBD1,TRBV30,CAWSKGQGVCGAFF,TGTGCCTGGAGCAAGGGACAGGGGGTCTGCGGAGCTTTCTTT
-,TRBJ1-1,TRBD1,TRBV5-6,CASGLWVGTVSTEAFF,TGTGCCAGCGGACTCTGGGTCGGGACAGTCTCGACTGAAGCTTTCTTT
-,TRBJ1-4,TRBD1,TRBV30,CAWSYTGQGFSLFF,TGTGCCTGGAGCTACACGGGACAGGGATTTTCGCTGTTTTTT